The rows below give T cell receptor beta chains drawn from one sample of a study of blood T cell repertoires in COVID-19. The table came from immunoSEQ multiplex PCR; TCRdb's copy has only in-frame clones and leaves some out. Of some 150,000 clones in the sample, 80% to 90% were seen once. The sequencing input was PBMCs or T cells enriched from blood (not recorded which). The receptors derive from a man aged 50 to 59 who had recovered from COVID-19. Each CDR3 is given with its conserved first and last residue.

J: TRBJ2-2
V: TRBV2
CDR3: CASSAGQGNTGELFF

J: TRBJ2-5
V: TRBV4-1
CDR3: CASSQDGLAETQYF

J: TRBJ1-3
V: TRBV28
CDR3: CASSLSPGSGNTIYF

J: TRBJ2-7
V: TRBV7-8
CDR3: CASSLADRSYEQYF

J: TRBJ2-7
V: TRBV21-1
CDR3: CASSKEGGRSYEQYF

J: TRBJ2-5
V: TRBV25-1
CDR3: CASSRTGGGETQYF

J: TRBJ1-5
V: TRBV18
CDR3: CASSPGLSNQPQHF

J: TRBJ2-7
V: TRBV18
CDR3: CASSPGQGAYEQYF

J: TRBJ2-1
V: TRBV19
CDR3: CASSIDPARRLKYNEQFF

J: TRBJ1-5
V: TRBV4-2
CDR3: CASSQVPDRAYNQPQHF

J: TRBJ2-7
V: TRBV6-2/TRBV6-3
CDR3: CASSPPGQGIEYF